This TCR beta chain was recorded in a study of T-cell reconstitution after alpha-beta-depleted transplantation in children. Findings of the study overall: In some patients, recipient T cells and intrathymic progenitors surviving conditioning explained high day-60 diversity. After one year, T-cell counts and TCRbeta diversity mostly came from new T cells. Several hundred expanded graft clones reportedly supplied alpha-beta T cells about two months after transplant.

This clonotype was observed a few times. The antigen is not known. During its preparation, the TCRbeta library received unique molecular identifiers. TCRdb analysed the PCR reads with MiXCR anew, one entry per CDR3 protein. The repertoire includes 700,000 to 850,000 distinct CDR3 sequences, around 17% of them detected once, and 5% sits in the top ten. This CDR3 has 15 residues. Germline V gene data show CDR1 as MNHEY and CDR2 as SVGAGI. Trimming took 0 bases from V and 2 from J; bases not matched to a gene: 4. The V call is TRBV6-5, the J call TRBJ2-7; 7 positions match TRBD1. Here the sequenced sample was PBMCs, mostly from graft donor cells, taken 360 days after TCRalphabeta/CD19-depleted stem cell transplant. The receptor was isolated from a male patient under 18 who had a stem cell transplant for acute lymphoblastic leukemia, so the T cells may come from the graft donor. CDR3 region: CASSYSWTGPYEQYF. The CDR3 coding sequence is TGTGCCAGCAGTTACTCTTGGACAGGACCCTACGAGCAGTACTTC.